These T cell receptor beta chains were read from a single sample in a study of technical replicates of blood from a handful of donors. This table comes from immunoSEQ multiplex PCR, and its TCRdb copy is limited to in-frame clones, with some not included. The sample contains around 79,000 clones, roughly 90% of which appear only once. Material for sequencing was T cells isolated from PBMCs. Receptors were obtained from a human donor in good health. Both conserved end residues are trimmed from each CDR3. Rows give clone size only sometimes, using once, few, many, or a class for an expanded clone.

>TRBV5-1|few
ASSLERGRSTEAF
>TRBV28|once
ASTFQTPGNTIY
>TRBV15|-
ATSDKREGQKTQY
>TRBV29-1|-
SVEDFQGVTGNTIY
>TRBV6-4|-
ASSPRDTTYNEQF
>TRBV6-5|-
ASRQSGNQPQH
>TRBV25-1|-
ASSATRGGFVEQF
>TRBV11-2|-
ASSLRTSGYNEQF
>TRBV9|-
ASSDQTNYEQY
>TRBV28|once
ASSSFGDSRAREKLF
>TRBV7-2|-
ASSRGGLAGPGELF
>TRBV28|-
ASSYPANYGYT
>TRBV7-9|-
ASSLFGQGSTDTQY
>TRBV10-3|-
AISAAYNEQF
>TRBV5-4|-
ASSPGPTGREQY
>TRBV5-1|-
ASADLSSGGASEQY
>TRBV28|-
ASSPGTRLTNTEAF
>TRBV9|once
ASSVGRQNSGNTIY
>TRBV28|once
ASSLLLAKNIQY
>TRBV6-5|-
ASSSASGQGNTEAF
>TRBV28|-
ASSQMTSGTNEQF
>TRBV28|-
ASSLTGSYNEQF
>TRBV30|-
AWRPSGGSYNEQF
>TRBV6-6|-
ASSAGGGNYGYT
>TRBV19|-
ASSSVAGLSSYNEQF
>TRBV28|-
ASRLAGRRNEQF
>TRBV28|-
AIQGAGYREKLF
>TRBV5-4|once
ASSGTRDREPKNIQY
>TRBV6-5|-
ASSETDSYEQY
>TRBV27|-
ASSPPRLGRGSPLH
>TRBV27|-
ASSNLAGGSYEQY
>TRBV5-1|-
ASSWTSQAEQF
>TRBV4-1|-
ASSPTSVEKGETQY
>TRBV7-9|-
ASSLFDRQETQY
>TRBV9|-
ASSVEGVWETQY
>TRBV27|-
ASSLLGGAQGANVLT
>TRBV13|-
ASSPGEPPHTEAF
>TRBV27|-
ASSLSGTSGYYEQY
>TRBV6-5|-
ASSYSIGTGKETQY
>TRBV7-9|-
ASSFVSSNTEAF
>TRBV6-4|once
ASRAGLHTDTQY
>TRBV7-9|-
ASSSRAREPLH
>TRBV7-9|-
ASSLDRGHGEQF
>TRBV28|once
ASTLHPGQEPGYT
>TRBV2|-
ASSEAGGQTDTQY
>TRBV27|-
ASSPSPDTQY